The 7 T cell receptor beta chains reported below all come from one sample, sequenced in a study of blood T cell repertoires in COVID-19. This table comes from immunoSEQ multiplex PCR, and its TCRdb copy is limited to in-frame clones, with some not included. The table has roughly 140,000 clones, more than 65% seen once. Material for sequencing was peripheral blood. Every receptor here comes from a woman aged 50 to 60 in a cohort sampled during active or convalescent COVID-19.

This chain links TRBV12-3 or TRBV12-4 with TRBJ2-1; D unresolved. This CDR3 has 13 residues. With 3 bases removed from V and 0 bases from J, the gap between germline ends came to 3 bases. Here the CDR3 DNA reads TGTGCCAGCAGTTTGAGCTCCTACAATGAGCAGTTCTTC. Translated, it gives CASSLSSYNEQFF.

The V gene is TRBV12-3 or TRBV12-4, the J gene TRBJ1-5; D remains ambiguous. Trimming took off 4 bases at V and 3 bases at J, with 7 bases between the two ends. The CDR3 sequence is 13 residues long. In DNA form, the CDR3 reads TGTGCCAGCAGTTATCGGTACAATCAGCCCCAGCATTTT. Protein product: CASSYRYNQPQHF.

The V call is TRBV11-2, the J call TRBJ2-3; the match to TRBD1 covers 9 bases. The CDR3 is 15 residues long. J gave up 4 bases and V 4 bases, and 6 bases lay outside the gene matches. The germline CDR1 and CDR2 sequences are SGHAT and FQNNGV. CDR3 amino acids: CASSSYRGPADTQYF. In DNA, the CDR3 is TGTGCCAGCAGCTCCTACAGGGGGCCCGCAGATACGCAGTATTTT. The full variable domain, its missing parts supplied by reference TRBV11-2 and TRBJ2-3, is EAGVAQSPRYKIIEKRQSVAFWCNPISGHATLYWYQQILGQGPKLLIQFQNNGVVDDSQLPKDRFSAERLKGVDSTLKIQPAKLEDSAVYLCASSSYRGPADTQYFGPGTRLTVL.

This chain uses TRBV21-1 with TRBJ1-3; TRBD1, as called in the table, went unchecked against the DNA. TRBV21-1 represents a pseudogene. The CDR3 sequence is 19 residues long. This CDR3 is CASSIFLATGGKFGNTIYF. The CDR3 DNA reads as TGTGCCAGCAGCATTTTCCTTGCGACAGGGGGAAAGTTTGGAAACACCATATATTTT.

This clone was picked up a small number of times. The V call is TRBV21-1, the J call TRBJ1-3; TRBD1, the table's D call, was not compared with the DNA. TRBV21-1 has pseudogene status. The CDR3 consists of 15 residues. CDR3 amino acids: CASTKDRGGRNTIYF. In nucleotides, the CDR3 is TGTGCCAGCACCAAGGACAGGGGTGGACGAAACACCATATATTTT.

The chain is built from TRBV6-4 and TRBJ1-6; no definite D call. The CDR3 is 14 residues long. Trimming pared 3 bases from V and 4 bases from J, leaving 7 bases between. From germline, CDR1 is MRHNA and CDR2 SNTAGT. CDR3 in DNA: TGTGCCAGCAGTGAAACACCTTATAATTCACCCCTCCACTTT. Its protein is CASSETPYNSPLHF.

This clone was observed a handful of times. The chain carries TRBV4-1 and TRBJ1-5, with D possibly TRBD1 on 6 matching bases. Germline values: CDR1 MGHRA, CDR2 YSYEKL. CDR3 length: 14 residues. V lost 4 bases, J lost 8 bases, and 15 bases lay in between. In DNA, the CDR3 is TGCGCCAGCAGCCCCCTGACAGGCGTAGAGCCCCAGCATTTT. This codes for CASSPLTGVEPQHF.